The 3 T cell receptor beta chains presented below share a single source sample, sequenced in a study of T cells in localized non-small cell lung cancer. Data came from immunoSEQ multiplex PCR; TCRdb stores just in-frame clones and leaves some out. The sample lists approximately 64,000 clones, roughly 90% occurring once. This specimen consisted of peripheral blood, obtained before any cancer treatment. The source is a woman aged 40-75 years with stage I lung adenocarcinoma.

The chain combines TRBV5-1 with TRBJ1-1; weak D call: TRBD1 (5 bases). V shed 0 bases and J shed 6 bases, with 9 bases lying between them. Per the germline V gene, CDR1 is SGHRS and CDR2 is YFSETQ. The CDR3 loop spans 13 amino acids. The CDR3 is CASSLVGTPEAFF. CDR3 coding DNA: TGCGCCAGCAGCTTGGTAGGGACCCCTGAAGCTTTCTTT.

This clone was seen just once. This chain joins TRBV7-9 and TRBJ2-7; 11 bases are a match to TRBD2. The CDR3 length is 11 residues. The germline V gene encodes CDR1 SEHNR and CDR2 FQNEAQ (reference sequence). Trimming took 5 bases from V and 13 from J; bases not matched to a gene: 4. CDR3 nucleotide sequence: TGTGCCAGCAGCCTGGGGACTAGCGGATACTTC. Translation gives CASSLGTSGYF.

Of note for this clone: A read error may produce the germline difference seen at one junction end. V is TRBV27 and J is TRBJ2-3, with D possibly called TRBD1 or TRBD2 (5 bases each). The CDR3 is made up of 19 amino acids. Germline V gene lookup returns CDR1 MNHEY and CDR2 SMNVEV (reference sequence). CDR3 in amino acids: CASSPFSPSSTLDTGTQYF. CDR3 bases: TGTGCCAGCAGTCCTTTCTCCCCTAGCAGTACCCTGGACACAGGTACGCAGTATTTT.